These 8 T cell receptor beta chains were all obtained from the same sample, sequenced in a study of cytomegalovirus exposure and HLA in healthy donors. This PCR relied on a set of 60 Vbeta primers and 13 Jbeta primers. TCRdb keeps only in-frame clones here, not all; method: immunoSEQ multiplex PCR. This sample carries roughly 150,000 clones, around four fifths of them seen once, and the ten largest clones take around 0.97%. The source material was PBMCs. These receptors all come from a girl aged 2 to 10 in good health and CMV-seropositive.

The chain has TRBV21-1 and TRBJ2-3; the table gives TRBD2 as D, unverified against the DNA. TRBV21-1 is given as a pseudogene. The CDR3 is 18 amino acids. CDR3 DNA sequence: TGTGCCAGCAAGACCGGTGGGAGACAACCGGTAAGCACAGATACGCAGTATTTT. Translated, it gives CASKTGGRQPVSTDTQYF.

The chain combines TRBV19 with TRBJ2-3; D might be TRBD2 (6 bases). CDR1 and CDR2 from the germline V gene are LNHDA and SQIVND (reference sequence). The CDR3 totals 13 residues. Trimming cost V 3 bases and J 5 bases, with 9 bases left between them. The CDR3 reads CASSIKGGDTQYF. The CDR3 DNA reads as TGTGCCAGTAGTATTAAGGGAGGAGATACGCAGTATTTT.

The table lists this clone with a few counts. The V call is TRBV2, the J call TRBJ1-5; tentative D call: TRBD1 (5 bases). The ends were cut back, 3 bases at V and 7 bases at J, with 16 bases in the middle. Germline V gene lookup returns CDR1 SNHLY and CDR2 FYNNEI. The CDR3 loop spans 15 amino acids. The CDR3 DNA follows: TGTGCCAGCAGTGATCGGGGGGGGGAGGGCCAGCCCCAGCATTTT. The encoded protein is CASSDRGGEGQPQHF.

As DNA, the CDR3 is TGTGCCAGTAGTATTATAGGGACAGGGACCTACAATGAGCAGTTCTTC. It yields the protein CASSIIGTGTYNEQFF. V is TRBV19 and J is TRBJ2-1; 9 nucleotides agree with TRBD1. The CDR3 consists of 16 residues. Germline CDR1 is LNHDA and CDR2 is SQIVND (reference sequence). After removal of 3 bases from V and 2 bases from J, the junction contained 5 bases not matched to a gene.

The rearrangement links TRBV9 to TRBJ2-3, with a weak D call TRBD1 (5 bases). Germline V gene data show CDR1 as SGDLS and CDR2 as YYNGEE. This CDR3 is 14 amino acids long. The V end was cut by 0 bases, the J end by 0 bases, with 5 bases between. For the CDR3, the DNA is TGTGCCAGCAGCGTAGGACAGAGCACAGATACGCAGTATTTT. Encoded protein: CASSVGQSTDTQYF.

V usage is TRBV5-6 and J usage is TRBJ1-1; D is ambiguous. The CDR3 extends over 12 amino acids. CDR1 is SGHDT, CDR2 YYEEEE, per germline. The germline V and J ends were trimmed by 3 bases and 6 bases, with 9 bases remaining between them. CDR3 sequence: CASSYRSAEAFF. CDR3 DNA sequence: TGTGCCAGCAGCTACCGGTCGGCTGAAGCTTTCTTT.

The rearrangement joins TRBV28 to TRBJ1-1; D might be TRBD1 (5 bases). The ends were cut back, 3 bases at V and 0 bases at J, with 8 bases in the middle. The CDR3 consists of 14 residues. From germline, CDR1 is MDHEN and CDR2 SYDVKM. CDR3 sequence reads: CASSFGGMNTEAFF. The CDR3 nucleotides are TGTGCCAGCAGTTTCGGGGGGATGAACACTGAAGCTTTCTTT.

V usage is TRBV7-3 and J usage is TRBJ2-1, with 11 bases matching TRBD2. Germline loops: CDR1 SGHTA, CDR2 FQGTGA. V was clipped by 5 bases and J by 3 bases; unmatched bases: 3. This CDR3 is built from 15 residues. The CDR3: CASSVSGRGYNEQFF. CDR3 sequence (DNA): TGTGCCAGCAGCGTTAGCGGGAGGGGCTACAATGAGCAGTTCTTC.